The rows below give T cell receptor beta chains drawn from one sample of a study of control samples from healthy donors and cancer patients. The table came from immunoSEQ multiplex PCR; TCRdb's copy has only in-frame clones and leaves some out. The repertoire holds approximately 87,000 clones, with approximately 93% as singletons. The sample was PBMCs. The receptors here all came from a woman aged 40-49 years with lung cancer. The CDR3 runs from the conserved cysteine through the conserved F or W. A D gene is named only where the DNA matches it firmly. Not every row has a clone size; where given, it reads once, few, many or a size class.

NA TRBD1 TRBJ1-4 15 TRBV18 TGTGCCAGCTCACCGTCGGGACAGGGGAGTGAAAAACTGTTTTTT CASSPSGQGSEKLFF
once NA TRBJ2-1 16 TRBV11-2 TGTGCCAGCAGCGCTGCAGGGAGGCGTTCCTACAATGAGCAGTTCTTC CASSAAGRRSYNEQFF
NA NA TRBJ2-1 13 TRBV7-9 TGTGCCAGCAGCACACCGACTGCAGGTGAGCAGTTCTTC CASSTPTAGEQFF
NA TRBD1 TRBJ1-6 15 TRBV3-1/TRBV3-2 TGTGCCAGCAGCCAAGTCAGGGGGTCGGTTTCACCCCTCCACTTT CASSQVRGSVSPLHF
NA NA TRBJ1-6 15 TRBV10-3 TGTGCCAGTACGGGGCTTAGCTCCTATAATTCACCCCTCCACTTT CASTGLSSYNSPLHF
once NA TRBJ1-1 13 TRBV7-2 TGTGCCAGCAGTGCAGGGTCCTACACTGAAGCTTTCTTT CASSAGSYTEAFF
NA TRBD1 TRBJ2-3 13 TRBV3-1/TRBV3-2 TGTGCCAGCAGCCTGGGGACAGTCCGAACGCAGTATTTT CASSLGTVRTQYF
once TRBD1 TRBJ2-5 14 TRBV4-1 TGCGCCAGCAGCCAGGGACAGGGGGGTGAGACCCAGTACTTC CASSQGQGGETQYF
NA NA TRBJ2-7 13 TRBV2 TGTGCCAGCAGTGAAGCTTTGTCCTACGAGCAGTACTTC CASSEALSYEQYF
NA NA TRBJ2-4 11 TRBV2 TGTGCCAGCACCCTAGCGAACATTCAGTACTTC CASTLANIQYF
NA NA TRBJ1-5 14 TRBV19 TGTGCCAGTAGCAAAGGGGTCTCCAATCAGCCCCAGCATTTT CASSKGVSNQPQHF
NA TRBD2 TRBJ2-5 16 TRBV9 TGTGCCAGCAGCGTAGGGAGCGGGGGTTACCAAGAGACCCAGTACTTC CASSVGSGGYQETQYF
few NA TRBJ1-5 13 TRBV14 TGTGCCAGCAGCCTCTACGGGAATCAGCCCCAGCATTTT CASSLYGNQPQHF
NA TRBD2 TRBJ2-7 13 TRBV2 TGTGCCAGCAACGGACTAGCGGGCTACGAGCAGTACTTC CASNGLAGYEQYF
NA NA TRBJ1-2 15 TRBV5-4 TGTGCCAGCAGCCCCTACCGATCCGGCCCCTATGGCTACACCTTC CASSPYRSGPYGYTF
NA NA TRBJ2-3 12 TRBV6-6 TGTGCCAGCAGTTACGGGACAGATACGCAGTATTTT CASSYGTDTQYF
NA TRBD1 TRBJ1-5 16 TRBV4-1 TGCGCCAGCAGCGACCGGGACAGGGCGAGCAATCAGCCCCAGCATTTT CASSDRDRASNQPQHF
NA NA TRBJ2-5 13 TRBV13 TGTGCCAGCAGCTTAGTAGTGGGAGAGACCCAGTACTTC CASSLVVGETQYF
NA TRBD1 TRBJ1-4 17 TRBV28 TGTGCCAGCAGCGGGACAGGGGGATCAGCAACTAATGAAAAACTGTTTTTT CASSGTGGSATNEKLFF
once NA TRBJ1-4 12 TRBV12-3/TRBV12-4 TGTGCCAGCAGTTTTGTGGATGAAAAACTGTTTTTT CASSFVDEKLFF
once NA TRBJ1-3 14 TRBV30 TGTGCCCGACGGACAGTCAAGGACGGAAACACCATATATTTT CARRTVKDGNTIYF
NA NA TRBJ2-2 17 TRBV18 TGTGCCAGCTCGCCACGAACCTCTGGACGGGAAACCGGGGAGCTGTTTTTT CASSPRTSGRETGELFF
NA NA TRBJ1-1 13 TRBV6-5 TGTGCCAGCAGCTTGACGGAGAACACTGAAGCTTTCTTT CASSLTENTEAFF
NA NA TRBJ2-3 14 TRBV28 TGTGCCAGCCGGGGAGCGGGTAACACAGATACGCAGTATTTT CASRGAGNTDTQYF
NA NA TRBJ1-2 16 TRBV4-1 TGCGCCAGCAGCCAAGGACTTACGGGGTCTAGAAATGGCTACACCTTC CASSQGLTGSRNGYTF
NA TRBD1 TRBJ2-7 14 TRBV7-3 TGTGCCAGCAGCTTTGGGACAGGGACCTACGAGCAGTACTTC CASSFGTGTYEQYF